This T cell receptor beta chain is from a study of T cell responses to AZD1222 COVID-19 vaccine. CDR3 length equals 14 residues. Germline V lookup: CDR1 MNHEY, CDR2 SVGAGI. Trimming pared 8 bases from V and 5 bases from J, leaving 18 bases between. TCRdb's table, derived via immunoSEQ multiplex PCR, lists solely in-frame clones and lacks some. The table records fewer than 150,000 clones, 89% of them present only once. In its sample, this clone was seen a few times. The source material was peripheral blood, sampled 28 days after the second AZD1222 dose. The receptor was derived from an adult who received the AZD1222 COVID-19 vaccine. This rearrangement joins TRBV6-5 to TRBJ1-1; D perhaps matches TRBD1 (6 bases). CDR3 sequence (DNA): TGTGCCAGCGGGCCGTGGGGGGCGCGTACTGAAGCTTTCTTT. Amino acids: CASGPWGARTEAFF.